One sample yielded the 3 T cell receptor beta chains listed below, sequenced in a study of blood T cell repertoires in COVID-19. Here immunoSEQ multiplex PCR was the method, and the copy in TCRdb shows in-frame clones only, minus some. Of about 14,000 clones in the sample, roughly nine tenths were seen once. Sequencing was performed on peripheral blood. The receptors stem from a man aged 50-59 years with active COVID-19.

The chain uses TRBV28 and TRBJ2-7; TRBD1 matches 7 bases. Germline loops: CDR1 MDHEN, CDR2 SYDVKM. The CDR3 is 14 amino acids. J gave up 6 bases and V 4 bases, and 9 bases lay outside the gene matches. The CDR3 DNA sequence: TGTGCCAGCAGTTCGGGACAGTACCCCGCCGAGCAGTACTTC. Amino acid sequence: CASSSGQYPAEQYF. The variable domain in full, completed from reference TRBV28 and TRBJ2-7, reads DVKVTQSSRYLVKRTGEKVFLECVQDMDHENMFWYRQDPGLGLRLIYFSYDVKMKEKGDIPEGYSVSREKKERFSLILESASTNQTSMYLCASSSGQYPAEQYFGPGTRLTVT.

The V call is TRBV14, the J call TRBJ2-1; D uncertain. The CDR3 covers 14 residues. Germline lookup yields CDR1 SGHDN and CDR2 FVKESK. Trimming took 1 base from V and 5 from J, leaving 9 bases between them. The CDR3 sequence: CASSQARKHNEQFF. In DNA, the CDR3 is TGTGCCAGCAGCCAAGCCAGGAAACACAATGAGCAGTTCTTC.

The chain couples TRBV2 to TRBJ2-3; D is possibly TRBD2 (6 bases). Trimming took 5 bases from V and 6 from J, leaving 15 bases between them. Germline V lookup: CDR1 SNHLY, CDR2 FYNNEI. CDR3 size: 14 residues. In DNA form, the CDR3 reads TGTGCCAGCAGTCCCATTAGCGGATGGGATACGCAGTATTTT. Protein product: CASSPISGWDTQYF.